This TCR beta chain was sequenced during a study of identical twins. Study-wide findings and caveats: Beta clonotypes that were abundant in cord blood contained fewer insertions, a pattern absent from memory repertoires. Twins' excess sharing was less marked for out-of-frame beta sequences.

Unique molecular identifiers were present on cDNA, and template switching added a universal primer site. TCRdb re-derived calls from the 5' RACE reads in MiXCR, one entry per CDR3 protein. The sample lists 450,000 or so distinct CDR3 sequences, around 14% seen once, with approximately 0.52% in the top ten. Germline assignment: CDR1 SEHNR and CDR2 FQNEAQ (reference sequence). The CDR3 loop spans 14 amino acids. Between the trimmed V and J ends, which lost 5 bases and 5 bases, there was a span of 15 bases. Only healthy Caucasians were included as donors. Details on this clonotype: Its antigen is as yet unknown.

The sample was also linked to a second study, of yellow fever vaccine responses in identical twins.

The chain has TRBV7-9 and TRBJ2-5, with D perhaps TRBD1 or TRBD2 (6 bases each). The receptor was derived from a woman aged 18-29 years in good health. Sequencing input: CD4+ T cells sorted from blood. CDR3 amino acids: CASSLMGGEETQYF. The CDR3 coding sequence is TGTGCCAGCAGCCTGATGGGGGGCGAGGAGACCCAGTACTTC.